The 19 T cell receptor beta chains listed next were all sequenced from one sample in a study of T cell responses to AZD1222 COVID-19 vaccine. Profiling relied on immunoSEQ multiplex PCR, and the TCRdb table lists in-frame clones only, not all of them. Among tens of thousands of clones listed, about nine tenths were seen once. This specimen was peripheral blood, taken 28 days after the second AZD1222 dose. All receptors derive from an adult who received the AZD1222 COVID-19 vaccine.

This chain joins TRBV27 and TRBJ1-6; D ambiguous. Trimming removed 8 bases at V and 0 bases at J, with 11 bases between. The germline V gene has CDR1 MNHEY and CDR2 SMNVEV (reference sequence). The CDR3 consists of 15 residues. The CDR3 spells CASQLLGSYNSPLHF. The CDR3 DNA follows: TGTGCCAGCCAGCTACTTGGCTCCTATAATTCACCCCTCCACTTT.

The chain joins TRBV24-1 to TRBJ2-2; 12 bases match TRBD1. The V gene end was trimmed by 9 bases and the J gene end by 0 bases; junction bases not matched to a gene: 10. Germline lookup yields CDR1 KGHDR and CDR2 SFDVKD. This CDR3 is 18 amino acids long. CDR3 bases: TGTGCCACCGGTAAACACGGGACAGGGGGCGCGAACACCGGGGAGCTGTTTTTT. Translated: CATGKHGTGGANTGELFF.

The CDR3 bases are TGTGCCAGCAGCTTGACTAGCGGGGGGACCAGGTCCTACGAGCAGTACTTC. This encodes CASSLTSGGTRSYEQYF. The rearrangement links TRBV5-6 to TRBJ2-7; TRBD2 agrees at 12 bases. Germline V lookup: CDR1 SGHDT, CDR2 YYEEEE. The CDR3 sequence is 17 residues long. Germline trimming cut 1 base from V and 1 base from J; bases unmatched to any gene: 6.

The chain recombines TRBV30 with TRBJ1-5; D remains ambiguous. Per the germline V gene, CDR1 is GTSNPN and CDR2 is SVGIG (reference sequence). Between the trimmed V and J ends, which lost 0 bases and 5 bases, there was a span of 5 bases. The CDR3 runs 12 residues. The CDR3 region is CAWSVVDQPQHF. In DNA form, the CDR3 reads TGTGCCTGGAGTGTAGTGGATCAGCCCCAGCATTTT.

The chain joins TRBV12-3 or TRBV12-4 to TRBJ1-1; the D is unclear. This CDR3 has 13 amino acids. Deletions cut 2 bases from V and 3 bases from J, with 7 bases between. The CDR3 nucleotides read TGTGCCAGCAGTTTAATCCAGGACACTGAAGCTTTCTTT. It codes for CASSLIQDTEAFF.

This rearrangement joins TRBV5-4 to TRBJ1-5; no definite D call. Per germline, CDR1 SGHNT and CDR2 YYREEE (reference sequence). The CDR3 runs 14 residues. V was cut by 0 bases and J by 5 bases, with 9 bases left in between. CDR3 nucleotides: TGTGCCAGCAGCTTGGACAGAAGCGATCAGCCCCAGCATTTT. This encodes CASSLDRSDQPQHF.

The rearrangement uses TRBV7-8 and TRBJ1-5; tentatively, D is TRBD1 (5 bases). The CDR3 extends over 14 amino acids. The V gene lost 1 base and the J gene lost 12 bases, with 16 bases spanning the gap. Germline CDR1 is SGHVS and CDR2 is FQNEAQ. CDR3 protein: CASSLGPVRGLQHF. In DNA form, the CDR3 reads TGTGCCAGCAGCTTAGGCCCCGTTCGGGGCCTCCAGCATTTT.

CDR3 amino acids: CASSLSPDTQYF. In nucleotides, the CDR3 is TGTGCCAGCAGCCTAAGTCCGGATACGCAGTATTTT. The chain uses TRBV6-5 and TRBJ2-3; no firm D call. V dropped 6 bases and J dropped 6 bases, with 10 bases sitting between them. Looked up from germline, CDR1 is MNHEY and CDR2 is SVGAGI. The CDR3 sequence is 12 residues long.

The V call is TRBV7-8, the J call TRBJ1-2; D is perhaps TRBD1 (5 bases). This CDR3 has 13 residues. Per the germline V gene, CDR1 is SGHVS and CDR2 is FQNEAQ. Between the trimmed V and J ends, which lost 5 bases and 8 bases, there was a span of 15 bases. CDR3 sequence reads: CASSQDRAGGYTF. CDR3 coding DNA: TGTGCCAGCAGCCAAGACAGAGCCGGCGGCTACACCTTC.

The gene calls are TRBV19 and TRBJ2-7; D is undetermined. The CDR3 has 13 residues. Trimming removed 3 bases at V and 0 bases at J, with 6 bases between. Germline V lookup: CDR1 LNHDA, CDR2 SQIVND (reference sequence). The CDR3 DNA follows: TGTGCCAGTAGTATGGGTAACTCCTACGAGCAGTACTTC. Its protein is CASSMGNSYEQYF.

V usage is TRBV5-5 and J usage is TRBJ1-5; perhaps TRBD1 as D (5 bases). The CDR3 covers 17 residues. V lost 4 bases, J lost 0 bases, and 17 bases lay in between. Germline lookup yields CDR1 SGHKS and CDR2 YYEKEE (reference sequence). The CDR3 DNA reads TGTGCCAGCAGCCAAAGCCAGACAGCAGATAGCAATCAGCCCCAGCATTTT. It is translated as CASSQSQTADSNQPQHF.

V is TRBV9 and J is TRBJ2-2; TRBD1 might be the D (6 bases). Germline CDR1 reads SGDLS; CDR2 reads YYNGEE. Trimming took off 3 bases at V and 3 bases at J, with 12 bases between the two ends. CDR3 size: 15 residues. CDR3 in amino acids: CASSETWTDTGELFF. DNA of the CDR3: TGTGCCAGCAGCGAGACCTGGACAGACACCGGGGAGCTGTTTTTT.

This chain joins TRBV7-9 and TRBJ1-1; the D gene is possibly TRBD1 (5 bases). CDR1 and CDR2 (germline): SEHNR, FQNEAQ (reference sequence). Trimming left V 5 bases short and J 4 bases short, with 20 bases between. This CDR3 comprises 16 residues. The CDR3 sequence: CASSPRDGTTATEAFF. Here the CDR3 DNA reads TGTGCCAGCAGCCCGAGGGACGGAACAACAGCCACTGAAGCTTTCTTT. The full variable domain, completed using reference TRBV7-9 and TRBJ1-1, is DTGVSQNPRHKITKRGQNVTFRCDPISEHNRLYWYRQTLGQGPEFLTYFQNEAQLEKSRLLSDRFSAERPKGSFSTLEIQRTEQGDSAMYLCASSPRDGTTATEAFFGQGTRLTVV.

The chain combines TRBV5-1 with TRBJ2-3; a weak D match, TRBD2 (6 bases). Between the trimmed V and J ends, which lost 2 bases and 5 bases, there was a span of 12 bases. The CDR3 has 14 amino acids. Germline CDR1 reads SGHRS; CDR2 reads YFSETQ. CDR3 protein: CASSLGVAVDTQYF. In DNA form, the CDR3 reads TGCGCCAGCAGCTTAGGGGTAGCGGTAGATACGCAGTATTTT.

This rearrangement joins TRBV5-1 to TRBJ1-1, with D tentatively TRBD1 (5 bases). Germline loops: CDR1 SGHRS, CDR2 YFSETQ. The CDR3 contains 15 residues. The ends were cut back, 4 bases at V and 4 bases at J, with 17 bases in the middle. The CDR3: CASSSPGAQSTEAFF. The CDR3 bases are TGCGCCAGCAGCAGCCCCGGGGCCCAAAGCACTGAAGCTTTCTTT. The full variable domain, in which reference TRBV5-1 and TRBJ1-1 provide the parts outside the CDR3, is KAGVTQTPRYLIKTRGQQVTLSCSPISGHRSVSWYQQTPGQGLQFLFEYFSETQRNKGNFPGRFSGRQFSNSRSEMNVSTLELGDSALYLCASSSPGAQSTEAFFGQGTRLTVV.

The DNA for the CDR3 is TGTGCCAGCAGTCATTTAGCGGGAGTAGATTCGGGAGAGCAGTTCTTC. Translation: CASSHLAGVDSGEQFF. The V and J genes are TRBV5-6 and TRBJ2-1; 9 nucleotides line up with TRBD2. V lost 5 bases, J lost 10 bases, and 16 bases stayed unmatched. The CDR3 runs to 16 residues. CDR1 SGHDT and CDR2 YYEEEE come from the germline V gene. Drawing the rest from reference TRBV5-6 and TRBJ2-1, the complete variable domain is DAGVTQSPTHLIKTRGQQVTLRCSPKSGHDTVSWYQQALGQGPQFIFQYYEEEERQRGNFPDRFSGHQFPNYSSELNVNALLLGDSALYLCASSHLAGVDSGEQFFGPGTRLTVL.

The V and J genes are TRBV6-5 and TRBJ2-7; D is unresolved. Between the trimmed V and J ends, which lost 4 bases and 0 bases, there was a span of 13 bases. The CDR3 sequence is 15 residues long. Germline V gene data show CDR1 as MNHEY and CDR2 as SVGAGI. The CDR3 coding sequence is TGTGCCAGCAGTTTCCTTGGACGGAGCTCCTACGAGCAGTACTTC. This codes for CASSFLGRSSYEQYF.

The V gene is TRBV15, the J gene TRBJ2-7; D is perhaps TRBD1 or TRBD2 (8 bases each). From germline, CDR1 is LNHNV and CDR2 YYDKDF (reference sequence). The CDR3 covers 18 residues. V was clipped by 6 bases and J by 2 bases, with 26 bases between them. The CDR3: CATREGSGTGPTTYEQYF. The CDR3 bases are TGTGCCACCAGAGAAGGTAGCGGGACAGGCCCAACCACCTACGAGCAGTACTTC. The full variable domain, its missing parts supplied by reference TRBV15 and TRBJ2-7, is DAMVIQNPRYQVTQFGKPVTLSCSQTLNHNVMYWYQQKSSQAPKLLFHYYDKDFNNEADTPDNFQSRRPNTSFCFLDIRSPGLGDTAMYLCATREGSGTGPTTYEQYFGPGTRLTVT.

This rearrangement joins TRBV7-2 to TRBJ1-4, with TRBD1 matching 8 bases. J was trimmed by 10 bases and V by 3 bases; bases with no gene match: 4. The CDR3 is made up of 13 amino acids. CDR1 is SGHTA and CDR2 is FQGNSA in the germline V gene. CDR3 in DNA: TGTGCCAGCAGCTTGACAGGGGAAAGAAAACTGTTTTTT. This translates into CASSLTGERKLFF.